The next 10 T cell receptor beta chains were all read from a single sample in a study of blood T cell repertoires in COVID-19 (dated by TCRdb to 2018 to 2021). The method behind the library was the immunoSEQ multiplex PCR assay. TCRdb retrieved this table from immuneACCESS and kept in-frame rearrangements only. Not all clones are present; in checked studies, unresolved V genes account for under half, and no reason is known for the remainder. Present in this sample are 220,000 or so clones, around 86% of which were seen just once. Jointly, the top ten make up roughly a tenth of the sample. The sequenced material came from peripheral blood. These receptors originate from a woman between 50 and 59 years old with COVID-19, enrolled during active disease.

This chain links TRBV6-4 with TRBJ2-1, with TRBD1 identical over 11 bases. V was pared by 6 bases and J by 8 bases, with 3 bases of the junction left unmatched. Germline V lookup: CDR1 MRHNA, CDR2 SNTAGT. This CDR3 region has 13 residues. The CDR3: CASSRDRGYEQFF. Here the CDR3 DNA reads TGTGCCAGCAGCCGGGACAGGGGGTATGAGCAGTTCTTC.

This clone was seen a single time. The CDR3 region has the DNA TGCGCCAGCAGTGGGACAGGTGGAGGCACCGGGGAGCTGTTTTTT. It yields the protein CASSGTGGGTGELFF. The rearrangement links TRBV10-2 to TRBJ2-2, with 7 bases aligning to TRBD1. Germline assignment: CDR1 WSHSY and CDR2 SAAADI. V trimming: 4 bases; J trimming: 4 bases; junction bases outside the gene matches: 6. The CDR3 extends over 15 amino acids.

The rearrangement links TRBV27 to TRBJ2-3; 9 positions match TRBD1. Germline V gene data show CDR1 as MNHEY and CDR2 as SMNVEV (reference sequence). The J segment lost 3 bases and the V segment lost 1 base, leaving 2 bases of the junction unmatched. The CDR3 has 15 amino acids. CDR3 bases: TGTGCCAGCAGTTTATGGACAGGGGAAACAGATACGCAGTATTTT. Translation gives CASSLWTGETDTQYF.

The chain links TRBV30 to TRBJ1-1; TRBD1 matches 8 bases. The CDR3 is 15 residues long. Germline CDR1 GTSNPN, CDR2 SVGIG (reference sequence). The V segment lost 2 bases and the J segment 2 bases; nucleotides outside the gene matches: 7. The CDR3 is CAWSSSGGFNTEAFF. The CDR3 nucleotides read TGTGCCTGGAGTTCTTCAGGGGGCTTTAACACTGAAGCTTTCTTT.

This chain uses TRBV14 with TRBJ2-7; D is unresolved. CDR1 is SGHDN, CDR2 FVKESK, per germline. CDR3 length equals 13 residues. V was shortened by 1 base and J by 2 bases, with 6 bases between the two germline ends. The CDR3 protein is CASSQGQAYEQYV. In nucleotides, the CDR3 is TGTGCCAGCAGCCAAGGGCAGGCCTACGAGCAGTACGTC.

A note on this clone: This specimen includes other DNA sequences encoding the same CDR3. The chain employs TRBV5-1 and TRBJ1-6, with TRBD1 as a possible D gene (5 bases). Germline loops: CDR1 SGHRS, CDR2 YFSETQ. This CDR3 contains 15 residues. The V end lost 0 bases, the J end lost 5 bases, and 9 bases lay between the germline ends. The CDR3 coding sequence is TGCGCCAGCAGCTTGGTTGGGGGGGATAATTCACCCCTCCACTTT. Its protein product is CASSLVGGDNSPLHF.

This chain connects TRBV7-7 to TRBJ2-5; maybe TRBD1 (5 bases). CDR1 is SSHAT, CDR2 FNYEAQ, per germline (reference sequence). Trimming removed 2 bases from V and 7 bases from J, with 11 bases in between. There are 13 residues in the CDR3. CDR3 coding DNA: TGTGCCAGCAGCTTACTGGGGCCCGGGACCCAGTACTTC. Translation gives CASSLLGPGTQYF.

V and J are TRBV5-1 and TRBJ2-1; D is ambiguous. The germline V gene encodes CDR1 SGHRS and CDR2 YFSETQ. This CDR3 region has 13 residues. Trimming stripped 1 base from V and 10 bases from J, with 12 bases between. The CDR3 sequence: CASSLSRGREQFF. CDR3 bases: TGCGCCAGCAGCTTGAGTCGAGGTCGGGAGCAGTTCTTC.

Written as DNA, the CDR3 is TGTGCCAGTAGTCGCCGGGGGGGCTCCTACGAGCAGTACTTC. Protein sequence: CASSRRGGSYEQYF. The chain joins TRBV19 to TRBJ2-7; 8 positions agree with TRBD2. The CDR3 sequence is 14 residues long. J was trimmed by 0 bases and V by 5 bases; bases with no gene match: 3. The germline V gene has CDR1 LNHDA and CDR2 SQIVND (reference sequence).

The chain joins TRBV12-3 or TRBV12-4 to TRBJ1-2; 8 bases agree with TRBD1. The ends lost 6 bases at V and 5 bases at J; junction bases unmatched: 5. This CDR3 spans 13 amino acids. The CDR3 sequence is CASSSTGGYGYTF. CDR3 DNA sequence: TGTGCCAGCAGCTCTACAGGGGGGTATGGCTACACCTTC.